This entry lists 20 T cell receptor beta chains sequenced from one sample in a study of T cells in Graves' hyperthyroidism and ophthalmopathy. Researchers amplified the TCR beta CDR3 regions from RNA transcripts. TCR CDR3 underwent first-round RT-PCR with the HTBI primer set. TCRdb re-derived calls from the multiplex PCR reads in MiXCR, one entry per CDR3 protein. The data show about 380,000 distinct CDR3 sequences, with more than 11% seen just once and approximately 10% held by the top ten. Sequencing was carried out using blood. The receptor source for this set is a woman aged 60-70 years with Graves' hyperthyroidism.

The table lists this clonotype with many counts. This chain joins TRBV7-8 and TRBJ2-1, with 9 bases identical to TRBD2. Germline V CDR1 and CDR2: SGHVS, FQNEAQ. This CDR3 contains 15 residues. Germline trimming cut 3 bases from V and 4 bases from J; bases unmatched to any gene: 4. This CDR3 is CASSLDLAGYNEQFF. Written as DNA, the CDR3 is TGTGCCAGCAGCTTGGATCTAGCGGGGTACAATGAGCAGTTCTTC.

Ten or more counts support this clonotype. This rearrangement joins TRBV5-1 to TRBJ2-7; perhaps TRBD1 as D (5 bases). This CDR3 contains 13 residues. V lost 9 bases and J lost 0, with 13 bases in between. The V gene's germline CDR1 is SGHRS and CDR2 YFSETQ. The chain's CDR3 is CATLDNSSYEQYF. In DNA form, the CDR3 reads TGCGCCACCCTGGACAATAGCTCCTACGAGCAGTACTTC.

This clonotype appeared many times. This sequence joins TRBV2 and TRBJ2-1; D unresolved. V dropped 3 bases and J dropped 6 bases, with 18 bases sitting between them. Germline values: CDR1 SNHLY, CDR2 FYNNEI. The CDR3 is 16 amino acids. CDR3 sequence reads: CASSEVGIEFPNEQFF. The CDR3 DNA reads TGTGCCAGCAGTGAGGTTGGGATAGAGTTCCCCAATGAGCAGTTCTTC. Complete variable domain (other parts from reference TRBV2 and TRBJ2-1): EPEVTQTPSHQVTQMGQEVILRCVPISNHLYFYWYRQILGQKVEFLVSFYNNEISEKSEIFDDQFSVERPDGSNFTLKIRSTKLEDSAMYFCASSEVGIEFPNEQFFGPGTRLTVL.

This clonotype was seen a single time. The rearrangement joins TRBV6-5 to TRBJ1-5, with 8 bases aligning to TRBD1. The CDR3 loop spans 15 amino acids. Germline V gene sequence: CDR1 MNHEY, CDR2 SVGAGI. V gave up 4 bases and J gave up 5 bases; unmatched junction bases: 7. CDR3 coding DNA: TGTGCCAGCAGTTTGGGACAGGAGTCCTATCAGCCCCAGCATTTT. Encoded protein: CASSLGQESYQPQHF.

This clonotype was seen many times. The V gene is TRBV5-1, the J gene TRBJ2-5; maybe TRBD2 (5 bases). Germline CDR1 reads SGHRS; CDR2 reads YFSETQ. The V and J ends lost 0 bases and 5 bases respectively, with 8 bases between them. This CDR3 is built from 13 residues. The CDR3 reads CASSLAPGETQYF. In DNA form, the CDR3 reads TGCGCCAGCAGCTTGGCCCCGGGGGAGACCCAGTACTTC. The complete variable domain, with remaining parts taken from reference TRBV5-1 and TRBJ2-5, reads KAGVTQTPRYLIKTRGQQVTLSCSPISGHRSVSWYQQTPGQGLQFLFEYFSETQRNKGNFPGRFSGRQFSNSRSEMNVSTLELGDSALYLCASSLAPGETQYFGPGTRLLVL.

Many counts were recorded for this clonotype. V gene TRBV7-2 combines with J gene TRBJ1-1; D call uncertain. Germline V gene sequence: CDR1 SGHTA, CDR2 FQGNSA. Between the trimmed V and J ends, which lost 1 base and 11 bases, there was a span of 17 bases. This CDR3 spans 14 amino acids. CDR3 coding DNA: TGTGCCAGCAGCTTAGTCGCGCAGCCCCTGCACGCTTTCTTT. Its protein is CASSLVAQPLHAFF.

At least ten counts were recorded for this clonotype. The DNA for the CDR3 is TGTGCCAGCAGCCCAGCACACAGGGATTCACCCCTCCACTTT. Protein: CASSPAHRDSPLHF. The V call is TRBV3-1, the J call TRBJ1-6; maybe TRBD1 (6 bases). V lost 4 bases to trimming and J lost 8 bases, with 12 bases between them. Germline V gene data show CDR1 as LGHDT and CDR2 as YNNKEL (reference sequence). The CDR3 has 14 residues.

The J gene is TRBJ1-2, the V gene TRBV11-3; possibly TRBD1 for D (5 bases). The CDR3 runs 14 residues. Deletions cut 3 bases from V and 8 bases from J, with 16 bases between. Germline lookup yields CDR1 SGHNT and CDR2 YENEEA. CDR3 sequence reads: CASSLGSTGGGYTF. DNA for the CDR3: TGTGCCAGCAGCTTGGGCAGCACAGGCGGGGGCTACACCTTC.

This clonotype was counted between two and nine times. The chain combines TRBV5-6 with TRBJ1-4; perhaps TRBD1 as D (6 bases). The CDR3 runs 16 residues. The V and J ends lost 4 bases and 8 bases respectively, with 21 bases between them. Germline assignment: CDR1 SGHDT and CDR2 YYEEEE. CDR3 DNA sequence: TGTGCCAGCAGCCCTCAGGGGCGAGGGGCCTACGAAAAACTGTTTTTT. This sequence encodes CASSPQGRGAYEKLFF.

This clonotype has a count of ten or more. V and J are TRBV11-3 and TRBJ2-1, with 8 positions matching TRBD2. Germline CDR1 is SGHNT and CDR2 is YENEEA. V shed 4 bases and J 8 bases; nucleotides not matched to a gene: 13. This CDR3 region has 16 residues. This CDR3 is CASSSLWVGLGYEQFF. CDR3 coding DNA: TGTGCCAGCAGCTCCCTGTGGGTGGGACTAGGTTATGAGCAGTTCTTC.

This clonotype has a count of ten or more. V usage is TRBV24-1 and J usage is TRBJ1-4; D is undetermined. This CDR3 region has 14 residues. Trimming left V 3 bases short and J 10 bases short, with 14 bases between. Germline CDR1 is KGHDR and CDR2 is SFDVKD. The CDR3 sequence: CATSDDSVVGKLFF. CDR3 DNA: TGTGCCACCAGTGATGACTCCGTAGTCGGAAAACTGTTTTTT.

This clonotype was counted a few times. CDR3 sequence reads: CASSVIYEQYF. CDR3 sequence (DNA): TGTGCCAGCAGCGTAATCTACGAGCAGTACTTC. J is TRBJ2-7 and V is TRBV9, with D uncertain. This CDR3 is 11 amino acids long. V was trimmed by 1 base and J by 3 bases, leaving 2 bases between them. Per the germline V gene, CDR1 is SGDLS and CDR2 is YYNGEE. The full variable domain, in which reference TRBV9 and TRBJ2-7 provide the parts outside the CDR3, is DSGVTQTPKHLITATGQRVTLRCSPRSGDLSVYWYQQSLDQGLQFLIQYYNGEERAKGNILERFSAQQFPDLHSELNLSSLELGDSALYFCASSVIYEQYFGPGTRLTVT.

The DNA for the CDR3 is TGTGCCAGCAGCTTATCACGGGACTCCCCGGTTCGGTTCTTC. Amino acid sequence: CASSLSRDSPVRFF. This sequence joins TRBV7-3 and TRBJ2-1, with D possibly matching TRBD2 (6 bases). V was pared by 2 bases and J by 15 bases, with 20 bases between. The CDR3 runs 14 residues. In germline, CDR1 is SGHTA, CDR2 FQGTGA.

This clonotype has a single count. J is TRBJ2-3 and V is TRBV6-1; TRBD1 matches 10 bases. Germline-derived CDR1 and CDR2 are MNHNS and SASEGT. This CDR3 region has 14 residues. The ends lost 6 bases at V and 3 bases at J; junction bases unmatched: 3. CDR3 sequence: CASRPGQGTDTQYF. The CDR3 DNA sequence: TGTGCCAGCAGGCCGGGACAGGGGACAGATACGCAGTATTTT.

This clonotype showed up many times. The chain couples TRBV10-3 to TRBJ2-5; D uncertain. Germline V CDR1 and CDR2: ENHRY, SYGVKD. The CDR3 sequence is 14 residues long. V lost 3 bases and J 5 bases, leaving 13 bases between the germline ends. CDR3 sequence (DNA): TGTGCCATCAGTGATTACAACCTGGGGGAGACCCAGTACTTC. Amino acids: CAISDYNLGETQYF.

This clonotype showed up many times. The chain is built from TRBV7-3 and TRBJ2-3; D is unresolved. The CDR3 extends over 15 amino acids. V gave up 0 bases and J gave up 3 bases, with 10 bases separating them. The V gene's germline CDR1 is SGHTA and CDR2 FQGTGA. The CDR3 sequence is CASSLTGLWTDTQYF. CDR3 DNA sequence: TGTGCCAGCAGCTTAACTGGTTTGTGGACAGATACGCAGTATTTT.

To note about this clonotype: Given the absence of the conserved phenylalanine or tryptophan at the CDR3 end, a read error is likely. This chain connects TRBV6-2 or TRBV6-3 to TRBJ2-1; a weak D match, TRBD1 (6 bases). The CDR3 extends over 16 amino acids. Germline V gene data show CDR1 as MNHEY and CDR2 as SVGEGT. Trimming shortened V by 7 bases and J by 4 bases, and 20 bases separated the two germline ends. The CDR3 DNA reads as TGTGCCAGCACACGAGCATGGCAGGGGACATACAATGAGCAGTTCCTC. The encoded protein is CASTRAWQGTYNEQFL.

The chain uses TRBV11-2 and TRBJ2-1, with D perhaps matching TRBD2 (6 bases). This CDR3 is 16 amino acids long. The V gene lost 4 bases and the J gene lost 8 bases, with 21 bases spanning the gap. From germline, CDR1 is SGHAT and CDR2 FQNNGV. CDR3 bases: TGTGCCAGCAGCTCCGTCGGGCGGGATATTTGGGATGAGCAGTTCTTC. Translation: CASSSVGRDIWDEQFF.

The V gene is TRBV11-2, the J gene TRBJ2-1; 8 bases map to TRBD2. This CDR3 is built from 15 residues. From germline, CDR1 is SGHAT and CDR2 FQNNGV. After removal of 5 bases from V and 7 bases from J, the junction contained 10 bases not matched to a gene. CDR3 sequence: CASSIGVAGSNEQFF. DNA of the CDR3: TGTGCCAGCAGCATTGGGGTAGCGGGATCAAATGAGCAGTTCTTC.

The chain carries TRBV5-1 and TRBJ1-1; D is unresolved. V dropped 4 bases and J dropped 8 bases, with 24 bases sitting between them. CDR1 is SGHRS, CDR2 YFSETQ, per germline. The CDR3 is made up of 16 amino acids. CDR3 DNA sequence: TGCGCCAGCAGCCCCCGCGGAGGATGGCCTATCAACGAAGCTTTCTTT. Amino acid sequence: CASSPRGGWPINEAFF.